These 10 T cell receptor beta chains came from one sample sequenced in a study of cytomegalovirus exposure and HLA in healthy donors. In the PCR, 60 Vbeta and 13 Jbeta primers were used. Data came from immunoSEQ multiplex PCR; TCRdb stores just in-frame clones and leaves some out. The data contain 200,000 or so clones, about 90% of them singletons. Sequences were obtained from PBMCs. The source is a girl under three years old in good health and CMV-seronegative.

The chain links TRBV28 to TRBJ1-4; unclear D gene. This CDR3 has 14 amino acids. Trimming took 3 bases from V and 0 from J, leaving 5 bases between them. Germline CDR1 is MDHEN and CDR2 is SYDVKM. This CDR3 reads CASSFSPTNEKLFF. As DNA, the CDR3 is TGTGCCAGCAGTTTCAGTCCAACTAATGAAAAACTGTTTTTT.

The chain has TRBV6-1 and TRBJ1-5; D is possibly TRBD1 (5 bases). The CDR3 has 15 residues. Germline V CDR1 and CDR2: MNHNS, SASEGT. V lost 6 bases and J 7 bases, leaving 19 bases between the germline ends. CDR3 bases: TGTGCCAGCAGCCCATGGGGGGTCCAACGGCAGCCCCAGCATTTT. This codes for CASSPWGVQRQPQHF.

The rearrangement uses TRBV7-2 and TRBJ2-5; 7 nucleotides line up with TRBD1. CDR1 and CDR2 (germline): SGHTA, FQGNSA. The trim removed 4 bases at V and 4 bases at J, leaving 9 bases unmatched. The CDR3 runs 15 residues. This chain's CDR3 is CASSSKRGPRETQYF. The CDR3 coding sequence is TGTGCCAGCAGCTCAAAGAGGGGGCCCCGAGAGACCCAGTACTTC.

The chain combines TRBV2 with TRBJ2-6; D might be TRBD2 (6 bases). Germline V gene lookup returns CDR1 SNHLY and CDR2 FYNNEI. The CDR3 covers 16 residues. V was pared by 2 bases and J by 5 bases, with 13 bases between. CDR3 loop: CASSERELAWANVLTF. The CDR3 coding sequence is TGTGCCAGCAGTGAAAGGGAACTAGCCTGGGCCAACGTCCTGACTTTC.

The CDR3 here is CASSQATGTVSSYEQYF. DNA of the CDR3: TGCGCCAGCAGCCAAGCGACAGGGACGGTCTCCTCCTACGAGCAGTACTTC. The chain uses TRBV4-1 and TRBJ2-5; the match to TRBD1 covers 7 bases. The last part of the DNA fits TRBJ2-7 better; the J call may be wrong. Per the germline V gene, CDR1 is MGHRA and CDR2 is YSYEKL. The CDR3 extends over 17 amino acids.

The J gene is TRBJ2-7, the V gene TRBV29-1, with 11 positions matching TRBD2. V trimming: 4 bases; J trimming: 3 bases; junction bases outside the gene matches: 5. Germline CDR1 is SQVTM and CDR2 is ANQGSEA. The CDR3 length is 14 residues. CDR3 residues: CSVAPTSGIYEQYF. Written as DNA, the CDR3 is TGCAGCGTTGCCCCGACTAGCGGGATCTACGAGCAGTACTTC.

The genes are TRBV2 and TRBJ1-5; D may be TRBD1 (6 bases). The germline CDR1 and CDR2 sequences are SNHLY and FYNNEI. The CDR3 consists of 14 residues. V was pared by 6 bases and J by 3 bases, with 12 bases between. CDR3 in DNA: TGTGCCAGCAGGCTTGGACAGATCAATCAGCCCCAGCATTTT. As protein: CASRLGQINQPQHF.

This clone was observed a single time. This chain links TRBV18 with TRBJ2-5, with D perhaps TRBD2 (6 bases). Germline CDR1 KGHSH, CDR2 LQKENI. V lost 3 bases, J lost 3 bases, and 17 bases lay in between. This CDR3 has 16 amino acids. The CDR3 spells CASSPLKGLKEETQYF. The DNA of the CDR3 is TGTGCCAGCTCACCTTTAAAGGGACTGAAGGAAGAGACCCAGTACTTC.

The gene calls are TRBV4-1 and TRBJ2-2; no clear D. Between the trimmed V and J ends, which lost 1 base and 4 bases, there was a span of 7 bases. Germline V gives CDR1 MGHRA, CDR2 YSYEKL. The CDR3 loop spans 14 amino acids. The CDR3 here is CASSQAVTTGELFF. DNA for the CDR3: TGCGCCAGCAGCCAAGCGGTCACCACCGGGGAGCTGTTTTTT.

The V call is TRBV7-2, the J call TRBJ2-7; D gene unclear. The CDR3 is 15 amino acids. Germline values: CDR1 SGHTA, CDR2 FQGNSA. Trimming stripped 0 bases from V and 0 bases from J, with 9 bases between. For the CDR3, the DNA is TGTGCCAGCAGCTTAGCCCACAGCCGCTCCTACGAGCAGTACTTC. Amino acids: CASSLAHSRSYEQYF.